The sequence of this T cell receptor (beta chain) was determined in a study of cytomegalovirus exposure and HLA in healthy donors. Study findings and constraints: A cluster of highly shared sequence variants was likely a sequencing artifact. Later work associated fewer than 20,000 TCR beta sequences with HLA alleles at 0.05 false discovery rate.

This CDR3 contains 15 residues. Germline CDR1 reads SGHRS; CDR2 reads YFSETQ. Trimming removed 0 bases at V and 6 bases at J, with 15 bases between. Vbeta (60) and Jbeta (13) primers were used in the PCR. Data came from immunoSEQ multiplex PCR; TCRdb stores just in-frame clones and leaves some out. The table shows approximately 130,000 clones, with under 90% occurring only once. With regard to this clone: As yet, its antigen is unknown.

This chain links TRBV5-1 with TRBJ1-2, with a tentative D call TRBD1 (5 bases). This receptor was identified in a woman aged 40-49 years in good health and CMV-seronegative. Source material: PBMCs. In DNA form, the CDR3 reads TGCGCCAGCAGCTTGGTAGGCCAGGGTTATGATGGCTACACCTTC. Residues: CASSLVGQGYDGYTF.